This TCR beta chain was profiled in a study of CD8 T cells in ankylosing spondylitis. Study-level results: A TCR beta motif of roughly 8 highly homologous variants seemed to mark ankylosing spondylitis blood. Those disease-linked clones were CD8+; they were also relatively rare in peripheral blood. It was reported that disease-linked clones were significantly enriched in matched ankylosing spondylitis synovial fluid.

V shed 3 bases and J shed 3 bases, with 18 bases lying between them. The germline V gene encodes CDR1 SGHTA and CDR2 FQGNSA. The CDR3 totals 16 residues. This clonotype was seen repeatedly, ten times or more. Its antigen is undetermined. Using quantitative 5'-RACE with molecular barcodes, the authors made TCR beta libraries. Via MiXCR, TCRdb re-called the 5' RACE reads, giving one row per CDR3 protein. Seen here are 450,000 to 550,000 distinct CDR3 sequences, less than 6% observed once, and the top ten hold roughly 3.3%. Sequenced input: blood, either unsorted or a sorted T cell fraction (not recorded which). The receptor was isolated from a male donor with ankylosing spondylitis. The J gene is TRBJ2-7, the V gene TRBV7-2, with D possibly being TRBD2 (6 bases). The CDR3 sequence is CASSFGWGGPFYEQYF. CDR3 DNA: TGTGCCAGCAGCTTTGGCTGGGGAGGTCCTTTCTACGAGCAGTACTTC.